The present TCR beta chain was sequenced within a study of blood T cells in healthy people across ages (dated by TCRdb to the mid-2010s). About the full investigation: In model experiments, roughly one uniquely barcoded TCR beta cDNA molecule per two T cells was captured by template switching. Using deep sequencing normalized with unique cDNA molecular identifiers, the study measured how TCR beta repertoire diversity changes with age. The donors were split into four age groups: young (average 16 years), middle-aged (about 40), aged (over 55) and long-lived (about 74). To avoid experimental bias, donors of different ages were distributed randomly across sequencing lanes. For two donors (one aged 18 to 29 and one aged 80 or older), the study analyzed two additional independent replicas of 1 million unique cDNA reads from the same blood draw. The study at large found these results: Donor CMV infection status was unknown, potentially confounding age-related changes in expanded clonotypes. Observed TCR beta diversity per million T cells fell roughly linearly with age, and a significant reduction was already apparent by age around 40. Compared with the aged group, the long-lived group had more naive CD4+ T cells, fewer expanded clones and increased TCR diversity, suggesting age selection. Since profiling was done on bulk unsorted PBMCs, naive and antigen-experienced compartments could not be conclusively compared. Estimates of total diversity based on one million sequenced T cells were considered lower bounds and underestimates. There was a strong correlation between observed TCR beta diversity and the percentage of naive T cells measured by flow cytometry.

As for this clonotype: Its antigen is still unknown. One base away there is no much larger clone; base qualities are not given.

Systemically healthy Caucasian individuals from Russia, some 38 in total and aged roughly 6 to 95 years, were included as donors. Approximately 9 milliliters of peripheral blood were collected from each donor into EDTA-treated Vacutainer tubes. PBMCs were isolated by Ficoll-Paque density-gradient centrifugation, with at least 7 million obtained per sample. Total RNA, at least 6 micrograms per sample, was extracted from PBMCs with Trizol reagent. Naive CD45RAhigh/CD27high T cell percentages were measured by flow cytometry on a PBMC aliquot from every donor. The protocol used for the library was 5' RACE. The run used an Illumina HiSeq 2500. A second PCR of 7 to 11 cycles was performed with a sample-barcoded 5' primer and a J-beta primer mix. Each TCR beta cDNA molecule received a unique molecular identifier from a template-switch 5' adaptor carrying 12 random nucleotides. Each sample yielded at least 2.5 million CDR3-containing paired-end reads. First-strand cDNA was synthesized from all RNA with the Mint cDNA synthesis kit, primed by a TRBC-specific oligonucleotide. Following uracil-DNA glycosylase treatment, all cDNA underwent a first 18-cycle PCR with the universal primers M1SS and BC2_uni_R. As for how the authors treated the data: Each sample was normalized by randomly selecting 1 million high-quality reads, each carrying a distinct molecular identifier. Reads sharing molecular identifiers were discarded rather than binned into consensus sequences. MiTCR, run with a Q25 quality threshold and the strictest error-elimination algorithm, handled CDR3 identification, clonotype clustering and error correction. A nonparametric unseen species model with Euler transformation was used to estimate lower-bound total TCR beta diversity. Through fastp at Q25 and MiXCR, TCRdb rebuilt clones from the public reads, retaining in-frame beta chains. Each CDR3 protein appears once, grouped with its most common genes and DNA. The V and J calls and clone size come from TCRdb's table, not from the authors' own analysis. A total of fewer than 2,000,000 distinct CDR3 sequences appear in this sample, 30% to 40% of them only once. The top ten clones comprise over 9% of the sample.

This clonotype originated in a woman aged 30 to 39 in good health. The sequencing sample was made of blood.

At the DNA level, the sequence is TGTGCCAGCTCCCCAGAGGTAGCGGGGACAGATACGCAGTATTTT. This gives the protein CASSPEVAGTDTQYF. The V gene is TRBV18 and the J gene is TRBJ2-3, and TRBD2 aligns with 8 junction nucleotides. Germline trimming: 6 bases from V, 3 bases from J; junction bases outside gene matches: 8. CDR1 and CDR2 are read off the germline V gene as KGHSH and LQKENI. Inclusive of the bounding cysteine and phenylalanine, the CDR3 is 15 residues long. Only the CDR3 region is kept as DNA, spanning 45 bases read in frame from base 1.